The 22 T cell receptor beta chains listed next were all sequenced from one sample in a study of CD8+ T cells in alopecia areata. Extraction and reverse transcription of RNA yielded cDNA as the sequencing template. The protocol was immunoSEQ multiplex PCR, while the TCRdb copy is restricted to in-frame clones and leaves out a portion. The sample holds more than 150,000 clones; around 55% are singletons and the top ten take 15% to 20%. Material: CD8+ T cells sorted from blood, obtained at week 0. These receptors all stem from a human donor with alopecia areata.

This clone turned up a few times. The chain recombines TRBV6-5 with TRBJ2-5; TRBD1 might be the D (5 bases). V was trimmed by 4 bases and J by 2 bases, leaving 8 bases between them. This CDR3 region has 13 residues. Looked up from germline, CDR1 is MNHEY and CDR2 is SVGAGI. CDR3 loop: CASSWTIQETQYF. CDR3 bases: TGTGCCAGCAGTTGGACAATTCAAGAGACCCAGTACTTC.

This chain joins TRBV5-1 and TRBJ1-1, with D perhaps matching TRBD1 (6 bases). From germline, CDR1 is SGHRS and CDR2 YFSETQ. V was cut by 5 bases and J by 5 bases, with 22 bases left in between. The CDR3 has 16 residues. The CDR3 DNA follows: TGCGCCAGCAGGGGATTGTACAGGGACCGTGGGACTGAAGCTTTCTTT. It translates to CASRGLYRDRGTEAFF. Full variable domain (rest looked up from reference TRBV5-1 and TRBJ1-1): KAGVTQTPRYLIKTRGQQVTLSCSPISGHRSVSWYQQTPGQGLQFLFEYFSETQRNKGNFPGRFSGRQFSNSRSEMNVSTLELGDSALYLCASRGLYRDRGTEAFFGQGTRLTVV.

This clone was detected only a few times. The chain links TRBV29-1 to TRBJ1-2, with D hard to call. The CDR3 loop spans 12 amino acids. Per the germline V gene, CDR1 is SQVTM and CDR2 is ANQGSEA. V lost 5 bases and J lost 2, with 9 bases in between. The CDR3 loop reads CSVFRMNYGYTF. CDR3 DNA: TGCAGCGTTTTCAGGATGAACTATGGCTACACCTTC. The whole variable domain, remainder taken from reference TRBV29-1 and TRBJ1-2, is SAVISQKPSRDICQRGTSLTIQCQVDSQVTMMFWYRQQPGQSLTLIATANQGSEATYESGFVIDKFPISRPNLTFSTLTVSNMSPEDSSIYLCSVFRMNYGYTFGSGTRLTVV.

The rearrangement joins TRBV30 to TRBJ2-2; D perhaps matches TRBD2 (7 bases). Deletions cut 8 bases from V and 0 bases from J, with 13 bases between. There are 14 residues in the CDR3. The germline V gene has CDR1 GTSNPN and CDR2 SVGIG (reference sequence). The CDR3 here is CAGGRGANTGELFF. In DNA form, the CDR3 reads TGTGCCGGGGGCCGGGGGGCGAACACCGGGGAGCTGTTTTTT. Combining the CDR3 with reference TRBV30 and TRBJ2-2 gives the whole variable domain SQTIHQWPATLVQPVGSPLSLECTVEGTSNPNLYWYRQAAGRGLQLLFYSVGIGQISSEVPQNLSASRPQDRQFILSSKKLLLSDSGFYLCAGGRGANTGELFFGEGSRLTVL.

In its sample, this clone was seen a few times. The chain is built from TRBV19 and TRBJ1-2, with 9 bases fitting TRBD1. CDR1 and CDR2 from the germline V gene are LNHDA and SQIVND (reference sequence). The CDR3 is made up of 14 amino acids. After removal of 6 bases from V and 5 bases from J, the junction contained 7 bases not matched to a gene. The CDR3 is CASSPGQGMYGYTF. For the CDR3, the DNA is TGTGCCAGTAGCCCAGGACAGGGGATGTATGGCTACACCTTC.

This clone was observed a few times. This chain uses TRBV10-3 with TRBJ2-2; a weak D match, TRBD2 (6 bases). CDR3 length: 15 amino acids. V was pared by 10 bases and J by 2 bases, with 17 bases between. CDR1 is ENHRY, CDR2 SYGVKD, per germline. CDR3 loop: CANGDGGLNTGELFF. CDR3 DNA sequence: TGTGCCAACGGAGACGGGGGACTCAACACCGGGGAGCTGTTTTTT.

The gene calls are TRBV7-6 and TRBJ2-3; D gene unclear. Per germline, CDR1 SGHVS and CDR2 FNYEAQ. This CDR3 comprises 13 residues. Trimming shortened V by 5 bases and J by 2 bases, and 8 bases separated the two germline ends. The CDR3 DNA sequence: TGTGCCAGCAGCCTGCGGCTCACAGATACGCAGTATTTT. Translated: CASSLRLTDTQYF.

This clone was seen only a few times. The CDR3 coding sequence is TGTGCCAGCAGCTTGGTCCAATCTGAGAATGAGCAGTTCTTC. Translating gives CASSLVQSENEQFF. V usage is TRBV7-9 and J usage is TRBJ2-1; D remains ambiguous. There are 14 residues in the CDR3. Germline V gene data show CDR1 as SEHNR and CDR2 as FQNEAQ (reference sequence). Trimming shortened V by 3 bases and J by 7 bases, and 13 bases separated the two germline ends.

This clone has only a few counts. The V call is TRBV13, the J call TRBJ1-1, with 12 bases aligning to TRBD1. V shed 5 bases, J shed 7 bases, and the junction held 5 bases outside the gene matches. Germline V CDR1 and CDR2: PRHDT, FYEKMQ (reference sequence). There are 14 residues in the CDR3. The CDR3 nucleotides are TGTGCCAGCAGCGGGGGACAGGGGGCCGGTGAAGCTTTCTTT. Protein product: CASSGGQGAGEAFF.

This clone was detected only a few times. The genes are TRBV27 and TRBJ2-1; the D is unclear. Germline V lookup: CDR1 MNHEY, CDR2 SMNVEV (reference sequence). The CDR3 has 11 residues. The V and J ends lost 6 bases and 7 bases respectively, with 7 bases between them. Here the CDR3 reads CASRESNEQFF. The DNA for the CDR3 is TGTGCCAGCAGGGAAAGTAATGAGCAGTTCTTC.

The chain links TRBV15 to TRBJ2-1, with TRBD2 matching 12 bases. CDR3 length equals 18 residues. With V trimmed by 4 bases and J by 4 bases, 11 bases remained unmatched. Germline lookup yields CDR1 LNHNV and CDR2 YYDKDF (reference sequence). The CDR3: CATSTPSGGAEIYNEQFF. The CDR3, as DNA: TGTGCCACCAGCACGCCTAGCGGGGGGGCCGAAATATACAATGAGCAGTTCTTC. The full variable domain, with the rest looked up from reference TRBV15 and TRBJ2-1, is DAMVIQNPRYQVTQFGKPVTLSCSQTLNHNVMYWYQQKSSQAPKLLFHYYDKDFNNEADTPDNFQSRRPNTSFCFLDIRSPGLGDTAMYLCATSTPSGGAEIYNEQFFGPGTRLTVL.

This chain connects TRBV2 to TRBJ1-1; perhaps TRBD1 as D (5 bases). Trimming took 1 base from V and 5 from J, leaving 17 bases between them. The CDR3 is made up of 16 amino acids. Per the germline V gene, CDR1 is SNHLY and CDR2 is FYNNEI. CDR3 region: CASSEVGTGTGTEAFF. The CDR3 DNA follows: TGTGCCAGCAGTGAAGTGGGGACGGGCACGGGGACTGAAGCTTTCTTT.

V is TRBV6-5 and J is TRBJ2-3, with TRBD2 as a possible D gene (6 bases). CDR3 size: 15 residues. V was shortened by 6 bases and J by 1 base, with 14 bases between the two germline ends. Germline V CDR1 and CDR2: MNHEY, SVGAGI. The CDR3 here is CASRDGSGGTDTQYF. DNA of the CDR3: TGTGCCAGCAGAGATGGATCGGGAGGCACAGATACGCAGTATTTT.

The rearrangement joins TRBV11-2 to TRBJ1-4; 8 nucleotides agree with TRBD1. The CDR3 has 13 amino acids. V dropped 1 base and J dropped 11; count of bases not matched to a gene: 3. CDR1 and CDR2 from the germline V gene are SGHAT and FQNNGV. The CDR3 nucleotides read TGTGCCAGCAGCTTAGGGACAGGGCAGAAACTGTTTTTT. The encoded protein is CASSLGTGQKLFF.

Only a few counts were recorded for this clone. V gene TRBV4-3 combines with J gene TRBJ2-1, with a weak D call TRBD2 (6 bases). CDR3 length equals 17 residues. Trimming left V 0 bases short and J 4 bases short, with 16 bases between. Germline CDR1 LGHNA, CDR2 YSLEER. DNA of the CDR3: TGCGCCAGCAGCCAAGACCCTCCGTTGGGGGGTTACAATGAGCAGTTCTTC. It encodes CASSQDPPLGGYNEQFF.

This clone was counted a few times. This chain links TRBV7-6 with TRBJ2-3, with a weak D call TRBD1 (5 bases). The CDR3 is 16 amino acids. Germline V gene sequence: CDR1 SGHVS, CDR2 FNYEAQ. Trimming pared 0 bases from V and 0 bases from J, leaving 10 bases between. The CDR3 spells CASSLARQPSTDTQYF. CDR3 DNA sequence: TGTGCCAGCAGCTTAGCAAGACAGCCTAGCACAGATACGCAGTATTTT.

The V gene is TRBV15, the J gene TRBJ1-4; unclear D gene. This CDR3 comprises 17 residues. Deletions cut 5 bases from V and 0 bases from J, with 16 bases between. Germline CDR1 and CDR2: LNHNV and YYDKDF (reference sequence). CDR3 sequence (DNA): TGTGCCACCAGCGACCGCAGGACCTCAGCAACTAATGAAAAACTGTTTTTT. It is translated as CATSDRRTSATNEKLFF.

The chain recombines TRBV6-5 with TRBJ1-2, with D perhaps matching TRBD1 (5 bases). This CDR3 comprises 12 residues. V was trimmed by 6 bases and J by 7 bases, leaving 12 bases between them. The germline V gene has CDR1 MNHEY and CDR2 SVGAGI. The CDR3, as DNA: TGTGCCAGCAGCCGGGACCGTCTTGGCTACACCTTC. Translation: CASSRDRLGYTF.

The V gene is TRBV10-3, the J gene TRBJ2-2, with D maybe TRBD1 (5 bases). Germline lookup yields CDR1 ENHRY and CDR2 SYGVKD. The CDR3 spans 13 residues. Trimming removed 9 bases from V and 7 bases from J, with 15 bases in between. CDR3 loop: CAIQGFVGGELFF. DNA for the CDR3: TGTGCCATTCAGGGTTTCGTCGGCGGGGAGCTGTTTTTT.

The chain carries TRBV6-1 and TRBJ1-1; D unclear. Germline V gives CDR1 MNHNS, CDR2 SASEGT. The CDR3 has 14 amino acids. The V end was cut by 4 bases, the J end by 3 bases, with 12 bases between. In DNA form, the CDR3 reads TGTGCCAGCAGTGTACGAGGTTTTGACACTGAAGCTTTCTTT. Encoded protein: CASSVRGFDTEAFF.

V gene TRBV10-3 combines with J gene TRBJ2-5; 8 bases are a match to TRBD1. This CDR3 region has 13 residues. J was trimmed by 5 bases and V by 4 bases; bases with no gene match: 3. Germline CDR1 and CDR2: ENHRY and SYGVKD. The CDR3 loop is CAISGQGWETQYF. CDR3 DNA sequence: TGTGCCATCAGTGGACAGGGGTGGGAGACCCAGTACTTC.

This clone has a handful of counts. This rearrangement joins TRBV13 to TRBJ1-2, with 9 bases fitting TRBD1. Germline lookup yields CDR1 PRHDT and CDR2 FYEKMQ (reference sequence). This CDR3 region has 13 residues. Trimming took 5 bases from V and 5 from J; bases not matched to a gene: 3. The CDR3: CASSLDRGYGYTF. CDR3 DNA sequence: TGTGCCAGCAGCCTTGACAGGGGGTATGGCTACACCTTC.